Listed here are 26 T cell receptor beta chains from one sample, sequenced in a study of OX40 agonist ivuxolimab in advanced cancers. Clones were read by immunoSEQ multiplex PCR, and TCRdb kept only the in-frame ones, dropping some. The sample lists 77,000 or so clones, 85% to 95% occurring once. The specimen was CD4+ or CD8+ T cells sorted from blood, collected in a trial of the OX40 agonist ivuxolimab. All receptors derive from an adult with an advanced solid tumor such as melanoma, head and neck, liver or kidney cancer.

This sequence joins TRBV5-1 and TRBJ1-1, with 8 bases fitting TRBD1. The CDR3 runs 16 residues. Germline CDR1 is SGHRS and CDR2 is YFSETQ. V was clipped by 1 base and J by 2 bases; unmatched bases: 7. The chain's CDR3 is CASSLRAGGVNTEAFF. CDR3 sequence (DNA): TGCGCCAGCAGCTTGCGGGCAGGGGGCGTCAACACTGAAGCTTTCTTT.

The chain is built from TRBV10-3 and TRBJ2-7; TRBD1 is a possible D gene (5 bases). The length of the CDR3 is 14 residues. Per germline, CDR1 ENHRY and CDR2 SYGVKD. The germline V and J ends were trimmed by 3 bases and 2 bases, with 11 bases remaining between them. The CDR3 region is CAISDQQVTYEQYF. In DNA, the CDR3 is TGTGCCATCAGTGACCAACAGGTAACCTACGAGCAGTACTTC.

The V and J genes are TRBV5-1 and TRBJ2-7, with 10 bases matching TRBD1. J gave up 6 bases and V 2 bases, and 5 bases lay outside the gene matches. This CDR3 is built from 14 residues. Germline V gives CDR1 SGHRS, CDR2 YFSETQ. CDR3 bases: TGCGCCAGCAGCTTTTCCGGGACAGGGGTCGAGCAGTACTTC. Translation: CASSFSGTGVEQYF.

The rearrangement links TRBV2 to TRBJ2-1; D might be TRBD2 (6 bases). Looked up from germline, CDR1 is SNHLY and CDR2 is FYNNEI. This CDR3 region has 12 residues. Trimming stripped 8 bases from V and 7 bases from J, with 12 bases between. CDR3 nucleotides: TGTGCCAGCGTTCGTGCGGGGAATGAGCAGTTCTTC. It is translated as CASVRAGNEQFF.

This chain uses TRBV13 with TRBJ2-5, with D perhaps being TRBD1 or TRBD2 (5 bases each). Trimming left V 0 bases short and J 2 bases short, with 13 bases between. CDR1 is PRHDT and CDR2 is FYEKMQ in the germline V gene (reference sequence). The CDR3 is 16 residues long. CDR3 DNA: TGTGCCAGCAGCTTAGGGAAAACCGGGACGCAAGAGACCCAGTACTTC. Translating gives CASSLGKTGTQETQYF.

The V call is TRBV11-3, the J call TRBJ1-4; 8 nucleotides agree with TRBD1. V was pared by 5 bases and J by 1 base, with 3 bases of the junction left unmatched. The CDR3 loop spans 15 amino acids. The V gene's germline CDR1 is SGHNT and CDR2 YENEEA. CDR3 sequence reads: CASSPGQGTNEKLFF. CDR3 nucleotide sequence: TGTGCCAGCAGCCCCGGACAGGGAACTAATGAAAAACTGTTTTTT.

This CDR3 reads CAWRRTGDWDGYTF. In DNA form, the CDR3 reads TGTGCCTGGAGAAGGACAGGGGATTGGGATGGCTACACCTTC. V usage is TRBV30 and J usage is TRBJ1-2, with 9 positions matching TRBD1. The length of the CDR3 is 14 residues. Per the germline V gene, CDR1 is GTSNPN and CDR2 is SVGIG (reference sequence). V gave up 3 bases and J gave up 6 bases; unmatched junction bases: 8.

This chain joins TRBV18 and TRBJ1-1; maybe TRBD1 (6 bases). Germline V CDR1 and CDR2: KGHSH, LQKENI. The V gene lost 3 bases and the J gene lost 0 bases, with 14 bases spanning the gap. The CDR3 has 16 residues. DNA of the CDR3: TGTGCCAGCTCACCGCTACAGGGAAGGATGAACACTGAAGCTTTCTTT. Translating gives CASSPLQGRMNTEAFF.

This clone has a handful of counts. The rearrangement joins TRBV19 to TRBJ1-2, with unresolved D. Per the germline V gene, CDR1 is LNHDA and CDR2 is SQIVND (reference sequence). This CDR3 spans 13 amino acids. Trimming removed 3 bases at V and 4 bases at J, with 9 bases between. CDR3 sequence reads: CASSIKGGYGYTF. The DNA for the CDR3 is TGTGCCAGTAGTATCAAGGGCGGCTATGGCTACACCTTC.

The rearrangement joins TRBV30 to TRBJ2-5; 16 bases line up with TRBD2. Germline V gene lookup returns CDR1 GTSNPN and CDR2 SVGIG (reference sequence). The CDR3 is 19 residues long. Trimming cost V 0 bases and J 3 bases; bases outside gene matches: 10. CDR3 DNA sequence: TGTGCCTGGAGTGTTGGGACTAGCGGGAGGGGCTTTTCCGAAGAGACCCAGTACTTC. This translates into CAWSVGTSGRGFSEETQYF.

This clone was recorded only once. J is TRBJ2-1 and V is TRBV5-1; tentatively, D is TRBD2 (6 bases). This CDR3 has 16 amino acids. The germline CDR1 and CDR2 sequences are SGHRS and YFSETQ. With 0 bases removed from V and 2 bases from J, the gap between germline ends came to 12 bases. The CDR3 loop is CASSLVPGDAYNEQFF. Written as DNA, the CDR3 is TGCGCCAGCAGCTTGGTCCCGGGAGACGCCTACAATGAGCAGTTCTTC.

The chain uses TRBV27 and TRBJ2-1; 9 nucleotides agree with TRBD2. This CDR3 is built from 15 residues. The ends lost 6 bases at V and 0 bases at J; junction bases unmatched: 3. The germline gives CDR1 MNHEY, CDR2 SMNVEV (reference sequence). In nucleotides, the CDR3 is TGTGCCAGCAGCCATAGCGGGAGCTCCTACAATGAGCAGTTCTTC. Encoded protein: CASSHSGSSYNEQFF.

The rearrangement joins TRBV5-1 to TRBJ2-7; D is perhaps TRBD2 (5 bases). Germline-derived CDR1 and CDR2 are SGHRS and YFSETQ. V shed 0 bases and J shed 3 bases, with 13 bases lying between them. The CDR3 extends over 15 amino acids. This CDR3 reads CASSLVPGSLYEQYF. The CDR3, as DNA: TGCGCCAGCAGCTTGGTTCCGGGAAGCCTCTACGAGCAGTACTTC. Full variable domain (rest looked up from reference TRBV5-1 and TRBJ2-7): KAGVTQTPRYLIKTRGQQVTLSCSPISGHRSVSWYQQTPGQGLQFLFEYFSETQRNKGNFPGRFSGRQFSNSRSEMNVSTLELGDSALYLCASSLVPGSLYEQYFGPGTRLTVT.

The chain employs TRBV5-1 and TRBJ2-5; 10 bases match TRBD1. Unmatched junction bases numbered 11, after V lost 7 bases and J lost 2 bases. The CDR3 runs to 16 residues. Germline-derived CDR1 and CDR2 are SGHRS and YFSETQ. The CDR3 coding sequence is TGCGCCAGCCGTCCGACGGGGACAGGGGAGCAAGAGACCCAGTACTTC. Amino acids: CASRPTGTGEQETQYF.

The chain combines TRBV9 with TRBJ1-1; tentative D call: TRBD1 (5 bases). The CDR3 totals 13 residues. Trimming left V 2 bases short and J 5 bases short, with 10 bases between. Germline CDR1 reads SGDLS; CDR2 reads YYNGEE. CDR3 DNA sequence: TGTGCCAGCAGCGTTTCTAGGGGTACTGAAGCTTTCTTT. Translating it yields CASSVSRGTEAFF.

CDR3 sequence: CASSPQTGAQPQHF. The CDR3 DNA reads TGTGCCAGCAGTCCGCAAACAGGAGCTCAGCCCCAGCATTTT. The V call is TRBV27, the J call TRBJ1-5; TRBD1 is a possible D gene (5 bases). This CDR3 comprises 14 residues. Germline V gene sequence: CDR1 MNHEY, CDR2 SMNVEV (reference sequence). The ends were cut back, 5 bases at V and 6 bases at J, with 14 bases in the middle.

The CDR3 spells CASSPPGTRETQYF. The DNA of the CDR3 is TGTGCCAGCTCACCACCGGGGACTAGAGAGACCCAGTACTTC. The V gene is TRBV18, the J gene TRBJ2-5; 8 bases match TRBD2. Germline V gives CDR1 KGHSH, CDR2 LQKENI. J lost 4 bases, V lost 0 bases, and 1 base had no gene match. The CDR3 extends over 14 amino acids.

The V call is TRBV27, the J call TRBJ1-2; the D gene is possibly TRBD1 (5 bases). Trimming removed 6 bases from V and 4 bases from J, with 15 bases in between. There are 14 residues in the CDR3. Germline CDR1 reads MNHEY; CDR2 reads SMNVEV (reference sequence). The CDR3 loop is CASSLGGFPYGYTF. CDR3 sequence (DNA): TGTGCCAGCAGCCTTGGGGGGTTTCCCTATGGCTACACCTTC.

With respect to this clone: A junction boundary mismatches the germline segment, possibly from a read error. The rearrangement links TRBV6-6 to TRBJ2-3; 7 positions agree with TRBD1. The CDR3 has 16 amino acids. Germline V gives CDR1 MNHNY, CDR2 SVGAGI (reference sequence). CDR3: CASSDSIQGSTDTQYF. The CDR3 DNA reads as TGTGCCAGCAGTGACTCGATACAGGGGAGCACAGATACGCAGTATTTT.

Only one count was recorded for this clone. The chain is built from TRBV27 and TRBJ2-5; tentative D call: TRBD1 (6 bases). The CDR3 length is 14 residues. Deletions cut 0 bases from V and 6 bases from J, with 11 bases between. CDR1 is MNHEY, CDR2 SMNVEV, per germline (reference sequence). CDR3 region: CASSLSAGVKTQYF. The CDR3 bases are TGTGCCAGCAGTTTATCCGCAGGGGTAAAGACCCAGTACTTC.

This clone appeared a single time. The same CDR3 is also encoded by other DNA sequences in this sample. The chain carries TRBV5-1 and TRBJ1-3; D not resolved. The ends were cut back, 0 bases at V and 4 bases at J, with 5 bases in the middle. Germline V gives CDR1 SGHRS, CDR2 YFSETQ. The CDR3 covers 13 residues. CDR3 protein: CASSLEAGNTIYF. The CDR3 DNA reads TGCGCCAGCAGCTTGGAGGCCGGAAACACCATATATTTT.

Regarding this clone: This specimen includes other DNA sequences encoding the same CDR3. The chain is built from TRBV7-2 and TRBJ2-3, with 7 bases that match TRBD2. This CDR3 spans 16 amino acids. Germline CDR1 SGHTA, CDR2 FQGNSA. The V gene end was trimmed by 1 base and the J gene end by 0 bases; junction bases not matched to a gene: 4. CDR3 coding DNA: TGTGCCAGCAGCTTAGGGGGGGGTCTGAGCACAGATACGCAGTATTTT. Encoded protein: CASSLGGGLSTDTQYF.

This clone was detected once. This chain uses TRBV5-4 with TRBJ2-2; 8 bases are a match to TRBD2. V shed 5 bases and J 0 bases; nucleotides not matched to a gene: 6. The CDR3 is 16 amino acids. The germline V gene has CDR1 SGHNT and CDR2 YYREEE (reference sequence). This chain's CDR3 is CASSPGLVSNTGELFF. Here the CDR3 DNA reads TGTGCCAGCAGTCCGGGACTAGTGTCGAACACCGGGGAGCTGTTTTTT.

The V gene is TRBV5-1, the J gene TRBJ2-1; 9 nucleotides match TRBD2. The germline V gene has CDR1 SGHRS and CDR2 YFSETQ. CDR3 length equals 14 residues. The junction had 7 bases not matched to a gene; V was cut back by 2 bases and J by 10 bases. In DNA, the CDR3 is TGCGCCAGCAGCTTAAGTAGCGGGAGTAACGAGCAGTTCTTC. This encodes CASSLSSGSNEQFF.

The chain employs TRBV2 and TRBJ2-1; TRBD2 agrees at 14 bases. The germline CDR1 and CDR2 sequences are SNHLY and FYNNEI. The CDR3 has 15 residues. V lost 4 bases and J lost 8; bases outside the gene matches: 4. CDR3 sequence reads: CASSAGTSGGDEQFF. The CDR3 DNA sequence: TGTGCCAGCAGTGCCGGGACTAGCGGGGGAGATGAGCAGTTCTTC.

V is TRBV19 and J is TRBJ1-4; 8 bases agree with TRBD1. Unmatched junction bases numbered 15, after V lost 5 bases and J lost 7 bases. Germline assignment: CDR1 LNHDA and CDR2 SQIVND (reference sequence). The CDR3 covers 17 residues. CDR3 amino acids: CASSSSGGATGREKLFF. The CDR3 DNA reads as TGTGCCAGTAGTTCATCAGGGGGCGCGACTGGCCGTGAAAAACTGTTTTTT. Drawing the rest from reference TRBV19 and TRBJ1-4, the complete variable domain is DGGITQSPKYLFRKEGQNVTLSCEQNLNHDAMYWYRQDPGQGLRLIYYSQIVNDFQKGDIAEGYSVSREKKESFPLTVTSAQKNPTAFYLCASSSSGGATGREKLFFGSGTQLSVL.